This T cell receptor (beta chain) was recovered during a study of regulatory T cells in long-lasting Graves disease. CDR3 regions were amplified by Arm-PCR using iRepertoire HTBI primers to build TCR beta libraries. TCRdb re-derived calls from the multiplex PCR reads in MiXCR, one entry per CDR3 protein. Of 200,000 to 250,000 distinct CDR3 sequences listed, approximately 20% are singletons. General observations from the study: Rather than thyroid tissue, only peripheral blood underwent study. Relative to newly diagnosed Graves' patients, persistent ones had lower TCR diversity.

Time point specified: newly diagnosed GD, antithyroid drugs for less than 3 months. The TCR library was prepared using RNA isolated from PBMCs. This clonotype came up many times. Its antigen remains unknown. The germline V and J ends were trimmed by 2 bases and 3 bases, with 10 bases remaining between them. Germline CDR1 and CDR2: KGHSH and LQKENI. This CDR3 spans 15 amino acids. This specimen was peripheral blood mononuclear cells (PBMCs), taken at new diagnosis, from a patient treated with antithyroid drugs. The sequence derives from a female donor with Graves disease. The chain is built from TRBV18 and TRBJ2-2; D ambiguous. Here the CDR3 DNA reads TGTGCCAGCTCACCATTGGACGGTTACACCGGGGAGCTGTTTTTT. Protein product: CASSPLDGYTGELFF.